This T cell receptor (beta chain) was sequenced in a study of cytomegalovirus exposure and HLA in healthy donors. The CDR3 consists of 15 residues. As for this clone: Its target is not known.

The PCR employed 60 Vbeta primers together with 13 Jbeta primers. Repertoires were generated with immunoSEQ multiplex PCR, while TCRdb's copy carries only in-frame clones and drops some. The table records 170,000 or so clones, about four fifths of them present only once. The study, taken as a whole, reports: A few CMV-associated chains proved CMV antigen-specific in vitro. Analysis performed later found roughly 17,000 TCR beta sequences associated with HLA alleles at 0.05 false discovery rate. Most subjects had HLA-A and HLA-B alleles reportedly predicted accurately by TCR beta sequences.

V and J are TRBV21-1 and TRBJ2-7; the table's D gene call, TRBD2, was not cross checked with the DNA. TRBV21-1 has pseudogene status. This sequence originates from a woman aged 45-59 years in good health and CMV-seropositive. Sequencing was performed on PBMCs. CDR3 amino acids: CASSPGGDNSYEQYF. CDR3 sequence (DNA): TGTGCCAGCTCCCCCGGGGGGGACAACTCCTACGAGCAGTACTTC.